This T cell receptor (beta chain) comes out of a study of blood T cell repertoires in COVID-19. Study information: PBMCs, B-cell-depleted T cells, or T cells were the source of the cDNA or gDNA that made up the material.

Trimming removed 2 bases from V and 0 bases from J; junction bases left unmatched: 6. This CDR3 contains 17 residues. CDR1 is KGHSH, CDR2 LQKENI, per germline. Clones were sequenced by immunoSEQ multiplex PCR, and TCRdb holds only the in-frame ones, with some missing. The repertoire holds some 270,000 clones, with 85% as singletons. The origin of this receptor is a woman in her fifties or sixties with acute COVID-19. The sequenced sample was PBMCs or T cells enriched from blood (not recorded which). The rearrangement links TRBV18 to TRBJ2-1; TRBD2 matches at 8 bases. The CDR3 is CASSPSGGPGSYNEQFF. The CDR3 coding sequence is TGTGCCAGCTCACCATCGGGGGGGCCAGGCTCCTACAATGAGCAGTTCTTC.